These 30 T cell receptor beta chains originate from one sample sequenced in a study of blood T cell repertoires in COVID-19. Clones were read by immunoSEQ multiplex PCR, and TCRdb kept only the in-frame ones, dropping some. The sample contains about 50,000 clones, roughly 86% of which appear only once. Material for sequencing was PBMCs or T cells enriched from blood (not recorded which). The source of these receptors is a woman in her forties or fifties who had recovered from COVID-19.

V gene TRBV7-9 combines with J gene TRBJ1-6, with a tentative D call TRBD1 (5 bases). There are 16 residues in the CDR3. The germline V gene has CDR1 SEHNR and CDR2 FQNEAQ (reference sequence). The germline V and J ends were trimmed by 1 base and 7 bases, with 14 bases remaining between them. For the CDR3, the DNA is TGTGCCAGCAGCTTAGGATCGGCAGGGTCGAATTCACCCCTCCACTTT. The encoded protein is CASSLGSAGSNSPLHF.

This clone was observed a few times. This sequence joins TRBV24-1 and TRBJ1-1, with D unresolved. CDR1 is KGHDR and CDR2 is SFDVKD in the germline V gene. This CDR3 spans 13 amino acids. The germline V and J ends were trimmed by 4 bases and 0 bases, with 5 bases remaining between them. The CDR3 loop is CATSDHLNTEAFF. CDR3 coding DNA: TGTGCCACCAGTGACCATTTGAACACTGAAGCTTTCTTT.

The gene calls are TRBV9 and TRBJ2-7; D possibly corresponds to TRBD1 (6 bases). CDR3 length equals 15 residues. Between the trimmed V and J ends, which lost 3 bases and 2 bases, there was a span of 15 bases. Germline CDR1 reads SGDLS; CDR2 reads YYNGEE. Written as DNA, the CDR3 is TGTGCCAGCAGCGCCCAAGGACAGAGAACCTACGAGCAGTACTTC. Amino acid sequence: CASSAQGQRTYEQYF.

This clone was observed a few times. The sample has other DNA sequences that encode this CDR3 too. V gene TRBV11-3 combines with J gene TRBJ2-1; 9 bases match TRBD2. CDR1 and CDR2 from the germline V gene are SGHNT and YENEEA. The CDR3 contains 14 residues. The V and J ends lost 4 bases and 4 bases, in that order; junction bases with no gene match: 2. The chain's CDR3 is CASSSGLAYNEQFF. The CDR3 bases are TGTGCCAGCAGCTCGGGACTAGCTTACAATGAGCAGTTCTTC.

The V and J genes are TRBV6-2 or TRBV6-3 and TRBJ2-1, with D perhaps matching TRBD1 (6 bases). The CDR3 is 17 amino acids. Germline V gene sequence: CDR1 MNHEY, CDR2 SVGEGT. The V end lost 5 bases, the J end lost 2 bases, and 19 bases lay between the germline ends. The CDR3 nucleotides are TGTGCCAGCAGTCAAGGCAGGGGTCTATCTACCTACAATGAGCAGTTCTTC. Translating it yields CASSQGRGLSTYNEQFF.

The chain joins TRBV5-1 to TRBJ2-2; possibly TRBD1 for D (6 bases). The CDR3 loop spans 15 amino acids. Germline loops: CDR1 SGHRS, CDR2 YFSETQ. Trimming pared 1 base from V and 4 bases from J, leaving 11 bases between. The CDR3 coding sequence is TGCGCCAGCAGCTTGCGGGACACCCGCACCGGGGAGCTGTTTTTT. Amino acids: CASSLRDTRTGELFF.

The count of this clone is one. This sequence joins TRBV7-9 and TRBJ2-2; 7 nucleotides line up with TRBD2. Per germline, CDR1 SEHNR and CDR2 FQNEAQ (reference sequence). The J segment lost 4 bases and the V segment lost 1 base, leaving 9 bases of the junction unmatched. The CDR3 has 17 residues. The CDR3 bases are TGTGCCAGCAGCTTAGACGTCGAGTGGGGGGGCACCGGGGAGCTGTTTTTT. Translating it yields CASSLDVEWGGTGELFF.

In regard to this clone: The junction departs from germline at one end; a sequencing error may be responsible. V is TRBV7-9 and J is TRBJ1-2, with D possibly matching TRBD1 (5 bases). Per germline, CDR1 SEHNR and CDR2 FQNEAQ (reference sequence). The CDR3 runs 14 residues. CDR3 bases: TGTGCCAGCAGCTTAGGACAGACCCTCTATGGCTATGCCTTC. It is translated as CASSLGQTLYGYAF. The variable domain in full, with the rest retrieved from reference TRBV7-9 and TRBJ1-2, is DTGVSQNPRHKITKRGQNVTFRCDPISEHNRLYWYRQTLGQGPEFLTYFQNEAQLEKSRLLSDRFSAERPKGSFSTLEIQRTEQGDSAMYLCASSLGQTLYGYAFGSGTRLTVV.

This clone was seen a single time. The rearrangement joins TRBV7-2 to TRBJ2-5; D is possibly TRBD2 (5 bases). Germline CDR1 reads SGHTA; CDR2 reads FQGNSA. Trimming took 5 bases from V and 2 from J, leaving 18 bases between them. CDR3 size: 16 residues. CDR3 amino acids: CASSATLETIQETQYF. CDR3 nucleotides: TGTGCCAGCAGCGCGACACTAGAGACGATACAAGAGACCCAGTACTTC.

The CDR3 region is CASSEVSGAYGYTF. CDR3 coding DNA: TGTGCCAGCAGTGAAGTGTCAGGGGCCTATGGCTACACCTTC. This rearrangement joins TRBV6-1 to TRBJ1-2, with D perhaps matching TRBD1 (6 bases). V was clipped by 1 base and J by 4 bases, with 10 bases between them. There are 14 residues in the CDR3. Germline V gene sequence: CDR1 MNHNS, CDR2 SASEGT.

The chain recombines TRBV19 with TRBJ1-4, with D perhaps TRBD1 (5 bases). Trimming removed 1 base from V and 4 bases from J, with 10 bases in between. Looked up from germline, CDR1 is LNHDA and CDR2 is SQIVND (reference sequence). The CDR3 loop spans 15 amino acids. The CDR3 is CASSIGRGINEKLFF. The CDR3 bases are TGTGCCAGTAGTATAGGCCGGGGGATTAATGAAAAACTGTTTTTT. Supplemented by reference TRBV19 and TRBJ1-4, the full variable domain reads DGGITQSPKYLFRKEGQNVTLSCEQNLNHDAMYWYRQDPGQGLRLIYYSQIVNDFQKGDIAEGYSVSREKKESFPLTVTSAQKNPTAFYLCASSIGRGINEKLFFGSGTQLSVL.

The CDR3, as DNA: TGCGCCAGCAGTGCGGGGGCTAGCGGGATCTACAATGAGCAGTTCTTC. It yields the protein CASSAGASGIYNEQFF. The rearrangement uses TRBV10-1 and TRBJ2-1, with TRBD2 identical over 9 bases. Germline V lookup: CDR1 WNHNN, CDR2 SYGVQD (reference sequence). Unmatched junction bases numbered 7, after V lost 4 bases and J lost 3 bases. CDR3 length equals 16 residues.

V and J are TRBV29-1 and TRBJ1-5; 11 bases map to TRBD1. The germline V gene has CDR1 SQVTM and CDR2 ANQGSEA. Trimming removed 1 base from V and 7 bases from J; junction bases left unmatched: 3. There are 14 residues in the CDR3. This CDR3 reads CSVEVGTGGQPQHF. The CDR3 nucleotides read TGCAGCGTTGAAGTTGGGACAGGGGGGCAGCCCCAGCATTTT.

In DNA form, the CDR3 reads TGTGCCAGCAGTTACGATCCCGGACAGTATGGCTACACCTTC. Residues: CASSYDPGQYGYTF. This rearrangement joins TRBV6-2 or TRBV6-3 to TRBJ1-2; perhaps TRBD1 as D (6 bases). Germline CDR1 is MNHEY and CDR2 is SVGEGT. V was cut by 2 bases and J by 5 bases, with 12 bases left in between. CDR3 length equals 14 residues.

The chain has TRBV12-3 or TRBV12-4 and TRBJ1-1; D is unclear. The V gene lost 2 bases and the J gene lost 3 bases, with 7 bases spanning the gap. The CDR3 extends over 13 amino acids. CDR3 DNA sequence: TGTGCCAGCAGTTTAATGGCGGACACTGAAGCTTTCTTT. Translating it yields CASSLMADTEAFF.

The table lists this clone with a count of one. The V call is TRBV18, the J call TRBJ1-2; D possibly corresponds to TRBD1 (5 bases). Trimming cost V 3 bases and J 8 bases, with 22 bases left between them. CDR3 length: 16 residues. Germline values: CDR1 KGHSH, CDR2 LQKENI. The CDR3 spells CASSPSNQGTGRGYTF. Here the CDR3 DNA reads TGTGCCAGCTCACCCTCCAATCAGGGTACTGGTCGAGGCTACACCTTC.

The chain carries TRBV5-5 and TRBJ2-5; tentatively, D is TRBD1 (5 bases). The V end was cut by 4 bases, the J end by 3 bases, with 10 bases between. Germline CDR1 SGHKS, CDR2 YYEKEE (reference sequence). The CDR3 sequence is 13 residues long. This CDR3 reads CASSQGGEETQYF. CDR3 coding DNA: TGTGCCAGCAGCCAGGGCGGAGAAGAGACCCAGTACTTC.

The genes are TRBV7-9 and TRBJ2-2; D may be TRBD2 (6 bases). Between the trimmed V and J ends, which lost 6 bases and 1 base, there was a span of 12 bases. The CDR3 consists of 15 residues. Germline V gene lookup returns CDR1 SEHNR and CDR2 FQNEAQ (reference sequence). CDR3 DNA sequence: TGTGCCAGCAGGCGGGAACTTTTGAACACCGGGGAGCTGTTTTTT. It codes for CASRRELLNTGELFF.

In this sample, this clone turned up once. The V call is TRBV4-3, the J call TRBJ1-1, with 8 bases fitting TRBD1. The CDR3 runs 14 residues. Looked up from germline, CDR1 is LGHNA and CDR2 is YSLEER. The V segment lost 4 bases and the J segment 3 bases; nucleotides outside the gene matches: 4. DNA of the CDR3: TGCGCCAGCAGCCTGTACAGGGGGGACACTGAAGCTTTCTTT. It is translated as CASSLYRGDTEAFF.

The rearrangement uses TRBV28 and TRBJ1-2; TRBD1 matches 12 bases. V was clipped by 7 bases and J by 2 bases; unmatched bases: 11. The germline gives CDR1 MDHEN, CDR2 SYDVKM. This CDR3 comprises 17 residues. The CDR3 DNA is TGTGCCAGCATTACGTCCGGGACAGGGGGCGCGAACTATGGCTACACCTTC. This gives the protein CASITSGTGGANYGYTF.

The V and J genes are TRBV2 and TRBJ1-2, with 12 bases that match TRBD1. Losses at the gene ends were 5 bases for V and 7 bases for J; bases not matched to a gene: 5. Per the germline V gene, CDR1 is SNHLY and CDR2 is FYNNEI. The CDR3 runs 14 residues. DNA of the CDR3: TGTGCCAGCAGTTCCGGGACAGGGGGCTCTGGCTACACCTTC. Amino acids: CASSSGTGGSGYTF.

The V and J genes are TRBV10-1 and TRBJ2-5; a weak D match, TRBD2 (5 bases). Germline CDR1 is WNHNN and CDR2 is SYGVQD (reference sequence). V was cut by 5 bases and J by 4 bases, with 11 bases left in between. This CDR3 has 13 amino acids. The chain's CDR3 is CASSRTEVETQYF. As DNA, the CDR3 is TGCGCCAGCAGTCGGACGGAGGTAGAGACCCAGTACTTC.

This chain uses TRBV3-1 (or the pseudogene TRBV3-2) with TRBJ1-1, with no clear D. V lost 1 base and J 0 bases, leaving 6 bases between the germline ends. The germline gives CDR1 LGHDT, CDR2 YNNKEL (reference sequence). The length of the CDR3 is 14 residues. The CDR3 DNA follows: TGTGCCAGCAGCCAAGCCGGGGTGAACACTGAAGCTTTCTTT. Protein: CASSQAGVNTEAFF.

The chain combines TRBV3-1 (or the pseudogene TRBV3-2) with TRBJ2-2; D uncertain. The CDR3 extends over 14 amino acids. Germline values: CDR1 LGHDT, CDR2 YNNKEL (reference sequence). V was cut by 4 bases and J by 1 base, with 7 bases left in between. The CDR3 here is CASSLRLNTGELFF. CDR3 DNA: TGTGCCAGCAGCCTAAGACTGAACACCGGGGAGCTGTTTTTT.

The genes are TRBV6-5 and TRBJ1-4, with D unclear. The length of the CDR3 is 15 residues. V was pared by 6 bases and J by 0 bases, with 11 bases between. Germline V gives CDR1 MNHEY, CDR2 SVGAGI. In DNA form, the CDR3 reads TGTGCCAGCAGAAACACCTTTGCAACTAATGAAAAACTGTTTTTT. It encodes CASRNTFATNEKLFF.

This clone was picked up a small number of times. The rearrangement links TRBV24-1 to TRBJ1-2, with no clear D. Germline V gene sequence: CDR1 KGHDR, CDR2 SFDVKD. V was shortened by 4 bases and J by 6 bases, with 5 bases between the two germline ends. The CDR3 consists of 11 residues. For the CDR3, the DNA is TGTGCCACCAGTGAGGGCCATGGCTACACCTTC. The encoded protein is CATSEGHGYTF.

DNA for the CDR3: TGTGCCAGCACCGGACAGCAACTCTCTGGAAACACCATATATTTT. Translated: CASTGQQLSGNTIYF. The V gene is TRBV28, the J gene TRBJ1-3; possible D gene TRBD1, 6 bases. The CDR3 runs to 15 residues. Between the trimmed V and J ends, which lost 7 bases and 0 bases, there was a span of 13 bases. Germline V gives CDR1 MDHEN, CDR2 SYDVKM.

The rearrangement joins TRBV30 to TRBJ1-4, with TRBD1 matching over 9 bases. J lost 8 bases, V lost 1 base, and 8 bases had no gene match. This CDR3 spans 15 amino acids. Germline CDR1 GTSNPN, CDR2 SVGIG (reference sequence). The CDR3 spells CAWSEQGAYGEKLFF. DNA for the CDR3: TGTGCCTGGAGTGAACAGGGGGCGTATGGGGAAAAACTGTTTTTT.

The chain combines TRBV18 with TRBJ2-1; 13 bases are shared with TRBD2. Germline trimming cut 5 bases from V and 0 bases from J; bases unmatched to any gene: 10. The CDR3 sequence is 19 residues long. CDR1 is KGHSH, CDR2 LQKENI, per germline. CDR3 coding DNA: TGTGCCAGCTCATCTCGAGGACTAGCGGGAGTGAGCTCCTACAATGAGCAGTTCTTC. Its translation is CASSSRGLAGVSSYNEQFF.

The CDR3 region has the DNA TGTGCCAGCACCGCCAGGGTCCGGGAGACCCAGTACTTC. Protein: CASTARVRETQYF. The rearrangement uses TRBV5-6 and TRBJ2-5; D perhaps matches TRBD1 (5 bases). V lost 6 bases and J lost 5, with 14 bases in between. The CDR3 runs 13 residues. Germline V lookup: CDR1 SGHDT, CDR2 YYEEEE.